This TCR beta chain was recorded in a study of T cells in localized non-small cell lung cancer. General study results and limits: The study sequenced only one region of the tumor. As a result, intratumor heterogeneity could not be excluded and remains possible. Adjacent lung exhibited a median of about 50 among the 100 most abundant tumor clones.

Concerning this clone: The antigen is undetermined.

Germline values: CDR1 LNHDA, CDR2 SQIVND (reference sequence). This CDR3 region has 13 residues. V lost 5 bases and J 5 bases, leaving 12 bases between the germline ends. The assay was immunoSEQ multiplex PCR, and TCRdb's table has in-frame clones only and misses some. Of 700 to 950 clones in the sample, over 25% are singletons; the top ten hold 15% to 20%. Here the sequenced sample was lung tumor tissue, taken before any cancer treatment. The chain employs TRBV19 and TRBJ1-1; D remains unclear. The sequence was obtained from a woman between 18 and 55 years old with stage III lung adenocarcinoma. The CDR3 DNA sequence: TGTGCCAGTAGTGTGGGATTAAAAACTGAAGCTTTCTTT. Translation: CASSVGLKTEAFF.